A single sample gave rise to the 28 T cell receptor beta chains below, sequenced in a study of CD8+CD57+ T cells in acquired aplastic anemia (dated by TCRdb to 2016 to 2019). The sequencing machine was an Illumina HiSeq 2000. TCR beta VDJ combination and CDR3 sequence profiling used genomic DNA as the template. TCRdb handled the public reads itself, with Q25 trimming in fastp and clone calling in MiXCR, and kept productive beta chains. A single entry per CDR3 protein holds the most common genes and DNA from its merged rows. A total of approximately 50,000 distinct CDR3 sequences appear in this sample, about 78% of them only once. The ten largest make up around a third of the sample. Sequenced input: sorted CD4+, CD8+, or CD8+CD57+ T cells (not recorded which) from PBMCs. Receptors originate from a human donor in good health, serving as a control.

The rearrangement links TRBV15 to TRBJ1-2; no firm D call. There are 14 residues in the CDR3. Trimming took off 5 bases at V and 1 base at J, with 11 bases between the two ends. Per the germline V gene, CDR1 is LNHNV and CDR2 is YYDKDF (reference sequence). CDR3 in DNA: TGTGCCACCAGCCCGCCGGACCTTAACTATGGCTACACCTTC. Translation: CATSPPDLNYGYTF.

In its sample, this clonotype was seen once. CDR3 sequence (DNA): TGTGCCTGGCAGACTAGACCTAGCACAGATACGCAGTATTTT. Encoded protein: CAWQTRPSTDTQYF. The genes are TRBV2 and TRBJ2-3, with D tentatively TRBD2 (6 bases). This CDR3 is 14 amino acids long. The germline V and J ends were trimmed by 11 bases and 0 bases, with 15 bases remaining between them. From germline, CDR1 is SNHLY and CDR2 FYNNEI.

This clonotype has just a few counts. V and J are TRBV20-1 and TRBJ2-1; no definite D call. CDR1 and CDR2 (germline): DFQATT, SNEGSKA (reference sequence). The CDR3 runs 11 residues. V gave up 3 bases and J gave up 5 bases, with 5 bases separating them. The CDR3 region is CSASIDNEQFF. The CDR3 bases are TGCAGTGCTAGCATAGACAATGAGCAGTTCTTC.

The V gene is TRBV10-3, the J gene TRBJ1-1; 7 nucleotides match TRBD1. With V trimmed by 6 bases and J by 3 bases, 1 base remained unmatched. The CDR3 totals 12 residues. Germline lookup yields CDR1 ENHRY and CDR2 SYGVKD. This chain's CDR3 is CAIRQGDTEAFF. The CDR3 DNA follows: TGTGCCATCAGGCAGGGGGACACTGAAGCTTTCTTT.

CDR3 sequence reads: CASTKGGGEADTQYF. The DNA of the CDR3 is TGTGCCAGCACCAAAGGGGGGGGGGAAGCAGATACGCAGTATTTT. V usage is TRBV6-1 and J usage is TRBJ2-3, with D perhaps TRBD2 (7 bases). This CDR3 has 15 residues. V lost 7 bases and J lost 4, with 18 bases in between. Germline CDR1 MNHNS, CDR2 SASEGT.

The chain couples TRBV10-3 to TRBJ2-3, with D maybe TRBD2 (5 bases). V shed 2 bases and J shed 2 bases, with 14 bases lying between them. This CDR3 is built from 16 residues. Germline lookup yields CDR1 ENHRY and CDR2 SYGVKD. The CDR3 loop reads CAISERTGYDTDTQYF. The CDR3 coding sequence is TGTGCCATCAGTGAGCGGACGGGATACGACACAGATACGCAGTATTTT.

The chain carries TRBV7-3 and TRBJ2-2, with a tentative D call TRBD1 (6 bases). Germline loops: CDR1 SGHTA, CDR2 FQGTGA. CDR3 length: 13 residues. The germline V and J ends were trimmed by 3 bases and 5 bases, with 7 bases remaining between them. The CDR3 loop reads CASSFGQTGELFF. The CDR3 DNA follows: TGTGCCAGCAGCTTTGGACAGACCGGGGAGCTGTTTTTT.

The CDR3 here is CASSVDWNTEAFF. In nucleotides, the CDR3 is TGTGCCAGCAGCGTAGACTGGAACACTGAAGCTTTCTTT. The gene calls are TRBV9 and TRBJ1-1; D is ambiguous. Trimming took 0 bases from V and 1 from J, leaving 4 bases between them. The CDR3 contains 13 residues. Germline CDR1 and CDR2: SGDLS and YYNGEE. The complete variable domain, with remaining parts taken from reference TRBV9 and TRBJ1-1, reads DSGVTQTPKHLITATGQRVTLRCSPRSGDLSVYWYQQSLDQGLQFLIQYYNGEERAKGNILERFSAQQFPDLHSELNLSSLELGDSALYFCASSVDWNTEAFFGQGTRLTVV.

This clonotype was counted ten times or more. The CDR3 loop is CASSAQGEGTEAFF. As DNA, the CDR3 is TGTGCCAGCAGTGCACAGGGGGAGGGTACTGAAGCTTTCTTT. The gene calls are TRBV6-4 and TRBJ1-1, with 8 positions matching TRBD1. The CDR3 runs 14 residues. Germline CDR1 is MRHNA and CDR2 is SNTAGT. J lost 5 bases, V lost 4 bases, and 6 bases had no gene match.

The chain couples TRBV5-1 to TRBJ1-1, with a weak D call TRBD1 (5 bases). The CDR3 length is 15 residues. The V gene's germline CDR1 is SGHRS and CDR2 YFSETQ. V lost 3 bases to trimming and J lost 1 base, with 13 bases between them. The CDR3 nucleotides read TGCGCCAGCAGCTCCGCCCCGACAGAGAACACTGAAGCTTTCTTT. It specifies CASSSAPTENTEAFF.

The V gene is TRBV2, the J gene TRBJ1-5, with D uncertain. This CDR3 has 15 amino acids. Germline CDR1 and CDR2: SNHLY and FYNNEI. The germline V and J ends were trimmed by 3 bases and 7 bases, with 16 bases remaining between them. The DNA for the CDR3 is TGTGCCAGCAGTGAGGGTGACGAGGTAGGACAGCCCCAGCATTTT. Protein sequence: CASSEGDEVGQPQHF.

In nucleotides, the CDR3 is TGTGCCACCAGCGGGAATGGGGTACGGGATCAGCCCCAGCATTTT. This translates into CATSGNGVRDQPQHF. The J gene is TRBJ1-5, the V gene TRBV15; D is unresolved. With 5 bases removed from V and 5 bases from J, the gap between germline ends came to 16 bases. There are 15 residues in the CDR3. Germline assignment: CDR1 LNHNV and CDR2 YYDKDF (reference sequence).

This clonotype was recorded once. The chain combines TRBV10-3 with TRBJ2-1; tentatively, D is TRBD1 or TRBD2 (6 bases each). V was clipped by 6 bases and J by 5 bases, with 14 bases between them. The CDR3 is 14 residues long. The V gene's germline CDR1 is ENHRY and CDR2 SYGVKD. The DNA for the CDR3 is TGTGCCATCAGACAGGGACTTGCAGACAATGAGCAGTTCTTC. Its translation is CAIRQGLADNEQFF.

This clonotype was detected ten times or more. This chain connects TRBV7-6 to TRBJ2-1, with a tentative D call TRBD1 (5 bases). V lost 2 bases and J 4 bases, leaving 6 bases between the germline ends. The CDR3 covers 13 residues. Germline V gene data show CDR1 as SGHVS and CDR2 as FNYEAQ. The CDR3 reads CASSLQGYNEQFF. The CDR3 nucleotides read TGTGCCAGCAGCTTACAGGGATACAATGAGCAGTTCTTC.

CDR3 sequence reads: CASRRREQDNSPLHF. For the CDR3, the DNA is TGTGCCAGCAGACGCAGGGAACAGGATAATTCACCCCTCCACTTT. The V gene is TRBV2, the J gene TRBJ1-6; possible D gene TRBD1, 5 bases. V shed 6 bases and J shed 5 bases, with 14 bases lying between them. This CDR3 has 15 residues. In germline, CDR1 is SNHLY, CDR2 FYNNEI.

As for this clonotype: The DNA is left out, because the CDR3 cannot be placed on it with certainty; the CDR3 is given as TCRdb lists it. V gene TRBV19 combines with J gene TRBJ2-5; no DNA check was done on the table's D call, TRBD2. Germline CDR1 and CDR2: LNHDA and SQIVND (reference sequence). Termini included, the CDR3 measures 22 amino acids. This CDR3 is CASSTCASSYYGLAGVRETQYF.

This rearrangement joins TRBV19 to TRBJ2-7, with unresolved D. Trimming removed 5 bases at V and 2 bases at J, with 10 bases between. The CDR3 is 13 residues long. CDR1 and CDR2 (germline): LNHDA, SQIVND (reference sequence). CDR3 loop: CASSPSIAYEQYF. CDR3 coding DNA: TGTGCCAGTAGTCCCTCAATTGCCTACGAGCAGTACTTC. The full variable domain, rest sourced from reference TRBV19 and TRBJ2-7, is DGGITQSPKYLFRKEGQNVTLSCEQNLNHDAMYWYRQDPGQGLRLIYYSQIVNDFQKGDIAEGYSVSREKKESFPLTVTSAQKNPTAFYLCASSPSIAYEQYFGPGTRLTVT.

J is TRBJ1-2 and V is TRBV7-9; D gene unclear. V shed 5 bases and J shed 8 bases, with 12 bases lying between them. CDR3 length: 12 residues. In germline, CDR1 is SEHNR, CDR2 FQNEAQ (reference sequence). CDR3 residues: CASSPLTRGYTF. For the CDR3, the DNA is TGTGCCAGCAGCCCCCTGACACGGGGCTACACCTTC.

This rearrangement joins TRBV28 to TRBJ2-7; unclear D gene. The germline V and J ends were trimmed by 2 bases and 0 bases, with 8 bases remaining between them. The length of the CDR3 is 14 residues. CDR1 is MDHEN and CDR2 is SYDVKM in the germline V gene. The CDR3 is CASSLGGNSYEQYF. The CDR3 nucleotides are TGTGCCAGCAGTTTAGGTGGCAACTCCTACGAGCAGTACTTC.

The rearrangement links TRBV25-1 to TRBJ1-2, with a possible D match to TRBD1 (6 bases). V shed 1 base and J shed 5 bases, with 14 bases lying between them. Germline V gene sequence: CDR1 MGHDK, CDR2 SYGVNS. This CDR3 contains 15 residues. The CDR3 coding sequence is TGTGCCAGCAGTGAATGGGACAACTACTTATATGGCTACACCTTC. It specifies CASSEWDNYLYGYTF.

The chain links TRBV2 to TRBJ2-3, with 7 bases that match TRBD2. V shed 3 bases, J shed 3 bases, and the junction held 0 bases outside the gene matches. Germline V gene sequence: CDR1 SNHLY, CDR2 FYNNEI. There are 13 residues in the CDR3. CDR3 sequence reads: CASSERGTDTQYF. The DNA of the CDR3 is TGTGCCAGCAGTGAGCGGGGGACAGATACGCAGTATTTT.

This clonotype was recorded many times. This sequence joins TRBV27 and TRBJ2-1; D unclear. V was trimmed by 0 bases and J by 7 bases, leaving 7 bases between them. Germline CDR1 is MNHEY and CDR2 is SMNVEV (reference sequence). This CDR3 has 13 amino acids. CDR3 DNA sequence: TGTGCCAGCAGTTTATCGTGGATTAATGAGCAGTTCTTC. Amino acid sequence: CASSLSWINEQFF.

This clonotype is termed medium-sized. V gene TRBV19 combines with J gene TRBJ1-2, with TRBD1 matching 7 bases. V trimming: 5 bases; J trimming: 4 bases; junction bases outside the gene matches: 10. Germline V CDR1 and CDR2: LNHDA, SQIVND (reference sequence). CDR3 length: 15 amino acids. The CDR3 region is CASSPPDRVTYGYTF. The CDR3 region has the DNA TGTGCCAGTAGTCCACCAGACAGGGTTACCTATGGCTACACCTTC.

CDR3 sequence reads: CASSMWVSNQPQHF. The CDR3, as DNA: TGTGCCAGTAGTATGTGGGTTAGCAATCAGCCCCAGCATTTT. The V call is TRBV19, the J call TRBJ1-5; D unclear. V was clipped by 3 bases and J by 0 bases, with 6 bases between them. The CDR3 has 14 amino acids. Per germline, CDR1 LNHDA and CDR2 SQIVND (reference sequence).

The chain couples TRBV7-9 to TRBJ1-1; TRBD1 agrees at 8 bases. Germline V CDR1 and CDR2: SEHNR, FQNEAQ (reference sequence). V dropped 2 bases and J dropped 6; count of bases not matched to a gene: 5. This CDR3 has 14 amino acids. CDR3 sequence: CASSLPTGEAEAFF. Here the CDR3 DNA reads TGTGCCAGCAGCTTACCGACAGGGGAGGCTGAAGCTTTCTTT. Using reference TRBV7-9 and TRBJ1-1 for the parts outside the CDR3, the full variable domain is DTGVSQNPRHKITKRGQNVTFRCDPISEHNRLYWYRQTLGQGPEFLTYFQNEAQLEKSRLLSDRFSAERPKGSFSTLEIQRTEQGDSAMYLCASSLPTGEAEAFFGQGTRLTVV.

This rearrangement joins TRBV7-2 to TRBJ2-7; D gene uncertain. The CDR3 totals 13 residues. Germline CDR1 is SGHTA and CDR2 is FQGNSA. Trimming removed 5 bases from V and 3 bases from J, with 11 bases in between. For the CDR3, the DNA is TGTGCCAGCAGCCCCGACCAGGACTACGAGCAGTACTTC. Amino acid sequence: CASSPDQDYEQYF.

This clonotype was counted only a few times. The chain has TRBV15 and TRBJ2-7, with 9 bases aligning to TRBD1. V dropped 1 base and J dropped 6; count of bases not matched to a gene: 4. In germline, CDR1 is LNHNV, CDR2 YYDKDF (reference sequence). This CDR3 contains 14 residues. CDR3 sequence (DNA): TGTGCCACCAGCAGAGGAGGGACAGGGAGCGAGCAGTACTTC. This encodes CATSRGGTGSEQYF.

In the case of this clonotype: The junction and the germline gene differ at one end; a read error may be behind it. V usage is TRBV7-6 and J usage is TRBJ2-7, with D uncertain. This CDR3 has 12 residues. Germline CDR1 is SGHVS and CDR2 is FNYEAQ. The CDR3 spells CASSLVVGPTDF. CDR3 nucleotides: TGTGCCAGCAGCTTAGTAGTGGGCCCGACGGACTTC.